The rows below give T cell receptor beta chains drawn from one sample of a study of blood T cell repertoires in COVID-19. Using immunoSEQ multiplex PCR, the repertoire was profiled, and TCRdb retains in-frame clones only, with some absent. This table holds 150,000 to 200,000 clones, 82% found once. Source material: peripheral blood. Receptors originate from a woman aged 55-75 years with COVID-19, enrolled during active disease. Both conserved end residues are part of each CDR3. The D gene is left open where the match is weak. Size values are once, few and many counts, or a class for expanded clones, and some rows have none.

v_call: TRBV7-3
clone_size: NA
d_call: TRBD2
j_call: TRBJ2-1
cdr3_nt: TGTGCCAGCAGTCGGACTAGCGGAGTATACAATGAGCAGTTCTTC
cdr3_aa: CASSRTSGVYNEQFF

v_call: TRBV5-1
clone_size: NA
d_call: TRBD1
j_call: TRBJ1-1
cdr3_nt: TGCGCCAGCAACCCCGGACAGGGGGAAAGTGAAGCTTTCTTT
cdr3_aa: CASNPGQGESEAFF

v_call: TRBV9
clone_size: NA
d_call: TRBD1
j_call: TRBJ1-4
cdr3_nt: TGTGCCAGCAGCGTCGGGACAGACCCCGAAAAACTGTTTTTT
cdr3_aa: CASSVGTDPEKLFF

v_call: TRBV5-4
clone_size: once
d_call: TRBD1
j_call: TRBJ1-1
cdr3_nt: TGTGCCAGCAGCCGAGGACAGGGGAGTGAAACTGAAGCTTTCTTT
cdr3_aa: CASSRGQGSETEAFF

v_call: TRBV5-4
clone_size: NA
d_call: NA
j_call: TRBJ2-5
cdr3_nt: TGTGCCAGCAGCGAACAGGGTAAAGAGACCCAGTACTTC
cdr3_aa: CASSEQGKETQYF

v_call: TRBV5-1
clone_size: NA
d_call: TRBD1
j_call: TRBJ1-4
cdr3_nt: TGCGCCAGCAGCGGCAGCCCCGGGACAGGGAATGAAAAACTGTTTTTT
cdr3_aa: CASSGSPGTGNEKLFF

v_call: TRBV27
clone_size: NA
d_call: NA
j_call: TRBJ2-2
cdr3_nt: TGTGCCAGCAGTTTACTCCTGACTAGGCGGACCGGGGAGCTGTTTTTT
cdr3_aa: CASSLLLTRRTGELFF

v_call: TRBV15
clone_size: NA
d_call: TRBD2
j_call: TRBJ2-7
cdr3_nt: TGTGCCACCAGCAGCAGCGGGAGGGGCTCCTACGAGCAGTACTTC
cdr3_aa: CATSSSGRGSYEQYF

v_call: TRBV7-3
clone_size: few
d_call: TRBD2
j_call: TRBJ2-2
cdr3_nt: TGTGCCAGCAGCCCCCCCGGACTAGCGGACACCGGGGAGCTGTTTTTT
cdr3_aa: CASSPPGLADTGELFF

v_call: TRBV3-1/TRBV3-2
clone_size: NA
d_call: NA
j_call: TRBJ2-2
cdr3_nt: TGTGCCAGCAGCCCCTCCCGGAGCACCGGGGAGCTGTTTTTT
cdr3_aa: CASSPSRSTGELFF

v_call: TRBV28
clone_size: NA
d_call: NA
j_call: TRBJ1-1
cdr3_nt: TGTGCCAGCGGCGCTAGGAGGGGTTGGGGCACTGAAGCTTTCTTT
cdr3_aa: CASGARRGWGTEAFF

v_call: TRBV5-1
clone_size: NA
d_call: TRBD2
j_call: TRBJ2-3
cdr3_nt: TGCGCCAGCAGTCGCACTAGCGGGGGGGCAGATACGCAGTATTTT
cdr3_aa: CASSRTSGGADTQYF

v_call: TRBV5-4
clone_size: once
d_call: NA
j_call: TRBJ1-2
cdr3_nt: TGTGCCAGCAGCCTCGGGGGACGGACAATCTATGGCTACACCTTC
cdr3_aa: CASSLGGRTIYGYTF

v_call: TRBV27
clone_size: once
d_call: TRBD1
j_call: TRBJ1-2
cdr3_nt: TGTGCCAGCAGGCAGGGACAGGAACGAAACTATGGCTACACCTTC
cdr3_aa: CASRQGQERNYGYTF

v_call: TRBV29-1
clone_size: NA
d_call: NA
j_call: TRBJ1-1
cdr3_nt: TGCAGCGTCGACCCTGGGAGGGGAACTGAAGCTTTCTTT
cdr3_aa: CSVDPGRGTEAFF

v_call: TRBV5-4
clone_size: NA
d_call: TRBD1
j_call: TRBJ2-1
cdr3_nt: TGTGCCAGCAGCTCGCCGACAGGGAACAATGAGCAGTTCTTC
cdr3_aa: CASSSPTGNNEQFF

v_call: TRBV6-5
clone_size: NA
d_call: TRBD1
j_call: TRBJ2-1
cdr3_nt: TGTGCCAGCAGTTCCGCAGGGGGCCGCGGAAATGAGCAGTTCTTC
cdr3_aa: CASSSAGGRGNEQFF

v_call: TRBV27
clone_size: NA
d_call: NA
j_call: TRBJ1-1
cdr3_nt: TGTGCCAGCAGTTTATCGTGGGGCATGAACACTGAAGCTTTCTTT
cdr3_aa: CASSLSWGMNTEAFF

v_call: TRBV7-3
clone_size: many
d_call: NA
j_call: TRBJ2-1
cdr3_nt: TGTGCCAGCAGCTTAAGCGGGACCTACAATGAGCAGTTCTTC
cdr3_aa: CASSLSGTYNEQFF

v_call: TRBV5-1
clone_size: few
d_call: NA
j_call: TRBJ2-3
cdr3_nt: TGCGCCAGCGGACACGTTTCCGGACGCACAGATACGCAGTATTTT
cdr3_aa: CASGHVSGRTDTQYF

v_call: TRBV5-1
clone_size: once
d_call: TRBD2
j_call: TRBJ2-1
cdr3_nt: TGCGCCAGCAGATTCTATAGCGGGAGCTCGGGGAATGAGCAGTTCTTC
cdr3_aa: CASRFYSGSSGNEQFF

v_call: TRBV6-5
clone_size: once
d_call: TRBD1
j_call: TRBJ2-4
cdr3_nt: TGTGCCAGCAGTAGCCGGGACAGGGGGGACATTCAGTACTTC
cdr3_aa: CASSSRDRGDIQYF

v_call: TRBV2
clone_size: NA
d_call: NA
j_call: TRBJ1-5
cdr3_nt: TGTGCCAGCACCGAGAGATATAGCAATCAGCCCCAGCATTTT
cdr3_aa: CASTERYSNQPQHF

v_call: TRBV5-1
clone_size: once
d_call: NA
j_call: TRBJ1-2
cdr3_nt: TGCGCCAGCAGCTTGAGCCGGGGGGTTGACTATGGCTACACCTTC
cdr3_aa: CASSLSRGVDYGYTF

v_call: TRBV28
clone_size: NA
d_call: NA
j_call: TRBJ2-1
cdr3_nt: TGTGCCAGCAGTCCCTATAGCGGTAACTCCTACAATGAGCAGTTCTTC
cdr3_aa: CASSPYSGNSYNEQFF

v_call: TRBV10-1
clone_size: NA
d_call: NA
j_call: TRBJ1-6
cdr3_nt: TGCGCCATCCCGGCCCCCTCAACCGGGACATTGCTATATAATTCACCCCTCCACTTT
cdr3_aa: CAIPAPSTGTLLYNSPLHF

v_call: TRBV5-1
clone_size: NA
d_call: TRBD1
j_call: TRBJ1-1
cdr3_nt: TGCGCCAGCAGGACCGGGACAGTGAACACTGAAGCTTTCTTT
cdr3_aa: CASRTGTVNTEAFF

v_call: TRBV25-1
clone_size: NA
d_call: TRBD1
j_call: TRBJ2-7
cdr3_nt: TGTGCCAGCAGTGACCCGGGACAGGGCTTCTACGAGCAGTACTTC
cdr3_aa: CASSDPGQGFYEQYF

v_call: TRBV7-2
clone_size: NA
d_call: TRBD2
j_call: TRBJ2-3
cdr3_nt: TGTGCCAGCAGCCCGCGACTAGCGGGGGGGGATACGCAGTATTTT
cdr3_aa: CASSPRLAGGDTQYF

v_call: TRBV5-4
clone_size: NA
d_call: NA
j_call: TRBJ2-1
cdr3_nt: TGTGCCAGCAGCTTGGACAGGGAGCATCGCAATGAGCAGTTCTTC
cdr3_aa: CASSLDREHRNEQFF

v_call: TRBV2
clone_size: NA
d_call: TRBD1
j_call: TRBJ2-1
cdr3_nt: TGTGCCAGCAGGGCGGGACAGGGGAATGAGCAGTTCTTC
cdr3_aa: CASRAGQGNEQFF

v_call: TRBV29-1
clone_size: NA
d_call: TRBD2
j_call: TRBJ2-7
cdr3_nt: TGCAGCGTAAGGAGCGGGGGCCTCTCCTACGAGCAGTACTTC
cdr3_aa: CSVRSGGLSYEQYF

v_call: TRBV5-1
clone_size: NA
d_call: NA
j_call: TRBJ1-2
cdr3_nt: TGCGCCAGCAGCGCGGCTGGCCCAATACATGGCTACACCTTC
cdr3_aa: CASSAAGPIHGYTF

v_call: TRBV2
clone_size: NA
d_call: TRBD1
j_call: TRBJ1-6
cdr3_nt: TGTGCCGGAAACGCAGGGGGCTATAATTCACCCCTCCACTTT
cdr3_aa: CAGNAGGYNSPLHF

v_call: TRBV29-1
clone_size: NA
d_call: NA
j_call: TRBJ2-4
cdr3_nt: TGCAGCGTTAGGACTACCGGGACAGCCGGGCTCAATAACATTCAGTACTTC
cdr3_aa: CSVRTTGTAGLNNIQYF

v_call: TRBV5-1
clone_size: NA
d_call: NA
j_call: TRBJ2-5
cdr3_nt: TGCGCCAGCAGCTTGGACAGGGCAGGAGAGACCCAGTACTTC
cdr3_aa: CASSLDRAGETQYF

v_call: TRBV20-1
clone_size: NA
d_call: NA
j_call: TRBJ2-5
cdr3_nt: TGCAGTGCTAGTTCCCGAGAGACCCAGTACTTC
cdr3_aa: CSASSRETQYF

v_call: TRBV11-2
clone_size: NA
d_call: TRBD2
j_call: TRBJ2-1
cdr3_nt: TGTGCCAGCAGCTTGTCGGGACTAGCGACCCCCCCGACCTACAATGAGCAGTTCTTC
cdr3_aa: CASSLSGLATPPTYNEQFF

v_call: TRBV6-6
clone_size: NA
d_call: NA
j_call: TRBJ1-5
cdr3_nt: TGTGCCAGCAGTCCAAGCAGGGGCAGCCAGCCCCAGCATTTT
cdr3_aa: CASSPSRGSQPQHF

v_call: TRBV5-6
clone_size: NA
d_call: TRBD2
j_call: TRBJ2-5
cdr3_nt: TGTGCCAGCAGCTTGTGGGCTAGCGGCACCCAAGAGACCCAGTACTTC
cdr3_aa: CASSLWASGTQETQYF

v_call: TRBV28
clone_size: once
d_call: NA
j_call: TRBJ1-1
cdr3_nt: TGTGCCAGCATTCGAGGGTCCGAAGCTTTCTTT
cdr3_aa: CASIRGSEAFF

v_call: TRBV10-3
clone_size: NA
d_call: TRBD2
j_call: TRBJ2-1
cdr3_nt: TGTGCCATCAGTGAGCCGAAAAGCGGGAGGGCCGATGAGCAGTTCTTC
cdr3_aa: CAISEPKSGRADEQFF

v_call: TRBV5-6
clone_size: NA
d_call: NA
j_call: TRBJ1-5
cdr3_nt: TGTGCCAGCAGCTTGGGGCATACCTATCAGCCCCAGCATTTT
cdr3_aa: CASSLGHTYQPQHF

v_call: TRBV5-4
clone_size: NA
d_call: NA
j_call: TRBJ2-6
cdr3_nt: TGTGCCAGCAGCTTGGGCAGGGCGACTGGGGCCAACGTCCTGACTTTC
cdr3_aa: CASSLGRATGANVLTF

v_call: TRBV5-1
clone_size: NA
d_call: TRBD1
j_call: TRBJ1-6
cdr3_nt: TGCGCCAGCAGCACGGACAGGGATTCACCCCTCCACTTT
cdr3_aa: CASSTDRDSPLHF

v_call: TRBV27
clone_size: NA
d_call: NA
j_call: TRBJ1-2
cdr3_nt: TGTGCCAGCAGTTTCAGGGGTTCGGATGGCTACACCTTC
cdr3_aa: CASSFRGSDGYTF

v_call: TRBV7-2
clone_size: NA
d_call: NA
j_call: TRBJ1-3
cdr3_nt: TGTGCCAGCAGCCAAACTTGGGCTTCGGGAAACACCATATATTTT
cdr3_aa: CASSQTWASGNTIYF

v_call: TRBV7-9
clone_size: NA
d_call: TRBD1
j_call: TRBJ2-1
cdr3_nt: TGTGCCAGCAGCGAGCTAAGCGGACAGGACAATGAGCAGTTCTTC
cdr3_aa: CASSELSGQDNEQFF

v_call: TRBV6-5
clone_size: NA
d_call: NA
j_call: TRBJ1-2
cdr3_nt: TGTGCCAGCAGTTACTTCCGACCCTCTGACAGCCTCGGCTACACCTTC
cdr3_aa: CASSYFRPSDSLGYTF

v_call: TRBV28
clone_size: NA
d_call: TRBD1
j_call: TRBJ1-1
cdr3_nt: TGTGCCAGCAGCGGCTGGAGGGGGCAAGGAAACACTGAAGCTTTCTTT
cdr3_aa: CASSGWRGQGNTEAFF